This is a list of T cell receptor beta chains from one sample in a study of blood T cell repertoires in COVID-19. TCRdb's table, derived via immunoSEQ multiplex PCR, lists solely in-frame clones and lacks some. The data show about 260,000 clones, approximately 88% seen once. Sequencing was carried out using PBMCs or T cells enriched from blood (not recorded which). The receptors come from a woman aged 40 to 55 who had been exposed to COVID-19. Each CDR3 is given with its conserved first and last residue. D genes are given only for firm matches. Clone size is given for some rows only: seen once, a few or many times, or a class if the clone is expanded.

cdr3_nt: TGCGCCAGCAGGGCAACGACAGGGTGGGGCACTGAAGCTTTCTTT; cdr3_aa: CASRATTGWGTEAFF; d_call: TRBD1; j_call: TRBJ1-1; clone_size: -; v_call: TRBV5-1
cdr3_nt: TGTGCCAGCTCACCACTCGGAGATTACAATTCACCCCTCCACTTT; cdr3_aa: CASSPLGDYNSPLHF; d_call: -; j_call: TRBJ1-6; clone_size: -; v_call: TRBV18
cdr3_nt: TGTGCCAGCAGTTACAGCCGTACTGAAGCTTTCTTT; cdr3_aa: CASSYSRTEAFF; d_call: -; j_call: TRBJ1-1; clone_size: -; v_call: TRBV6-2/TRBV6-3
cdr3_nt: TGTGCCAGTAGCACGCTAGTCGGACAGTCCAATCAGCCCCAGCATTTT; cdr3_aa: CASSTLVGQSNQPQHF; d_call: -; j_call: TRBJ1-5; clone_size: once; v_call: TRBV19
cdr3_nt: TGCGCCAGCAGCCAAACGAGGAACACTGAAGCTTTCTTT; cdr3_aa: CASSQTRNTEAFF; d_call: -; j_call: TRBJ1-1; clone_size: few; v_call: TRBV4-3
cdr3_nt: TGTGCCAGCAGCTCAAGACTAGCGGGACTGCAAGAGACCCAGTACTTC; cdr3_aa: CASSSRLAGLQETQYF; d_call: TRBD2; j_call: TRBJ2-5; clone_size: once; v_call: TRBV11-2
cdr3_nt: TGTGCCAGCAACAGACAGGCCGCCTATGGCTACACCTTC; cdr3_aa: CASNRQAAYGYTF; d_call: -; j_call: TRBJ1-2; clone_size: once; v_call: TRBV7-9
cdr3_nt: TGTGCCACCAGTGATACGGGACAAACGAACACCGGGGAGCTGTTTTTT; cdr3_aa: CATSDTGQTNTGELFF; d_call: -; j_call: TRBJ2-2; clone_size: once; v_call: TRBV24-1
cdr3_nt: TGTGCCAGCAGCGCAGGCCAGGGGGCAGGGCAGCCCCAGCATTTT; cdr3_aa: CASSAGQGAGQPQHF; d_call: TRBD1; j_call: TRBJ1-5; clone_size: -; v_call: TRBV9
cdr3_nt: TGTGCCAGCAGTTTATCGCTAGCGGGGACTTACGAGCAGTACTTC; cdr3_aa: CASSLSLAGTYEQYF; d_call: TRBD2; j_call: TRBJ2-7; clone_size: -; v_call: TRBV27
cdr3_nt: TGTGCCAGCAGCTTAGTTGTCAGTCACACAGATACGCAGTATTTT; cdr3_aa: CASSLVVSHTDTQYF; d_call: -; j_call: TRBJ2-3; clone_size: -; v_call: TRBV7-6
cdr3_nt: TGTGCCAGCAGTGAACCCCTGACAGGGTCTTACGAGACCCAGTACTTC; cdr3_aa: CASSEPLTGSYETQYF; d_call: TRBD1; j_call: TRBJ2-5; clone_size: -; v_call: TRBV25-1
cdr3_nt: TGTGCCAGCTCAGAGGAGACCCGGCGTGCAGATACGCAGTATTTT; cdr3_aa: CASSEETRRADTQYF; d_call: -; j_call: TRBJ2-3; clone_size: -; v_call: TRBV18
cdr3_nt: TGTGCCAGCAGCTTGGGATCGTCGGCAGATACGCAGTATTTT; cdr3_aa: CASSLGSSADTQYF; d_call: -; j_call: TRBJ2-3; clone_size: -; v_call: TRBV5-1
cdr3_nt: TGTGCCTGGAGGGCATGGGACAGAAATAACTATGGCTACACCTTC; cdr3_aa: CAWRAWDRNNYGYTF; d_call: TRBD1; j_call: TRBJ1-2; clone_size: -; v_call: TRBV30
cdr3_nt: TGTGCCGGTAGAGCCAAGGGGGCCCGTTTTGATGGCTACACCTTC; cdr3_aa: CAGRAKGARFDGYTF; d_call: TRBD1; j_call: TRBJ1-2; clone_size: -; v_call: TRBV19
cdr3_nt: TGTGCCAGCCTACTAGAGGCGGAGACCCAGTACTTC; cdr3_aa: CASLLEAETQYF; d_call: -; j_call: TRBJ2-5; clone_size: -; v_call: TRBV7-8
cdr3_nt: TGTGCCAGCAGTCTACAGGCCATGAACACCGGGGAGCTGTTTTTT; cdr3_aa: CASSLQAMNTGELFF; d_call: -; j_call: TRBJ2-2; clone_size: once; v_call: TRBV6-4
cdr3_nt: TGTGCCAGCAGCCAAGAAGGGACAGGTAATCAGCCCCAGCATTTT; cdr3_aa: CASSQEGTGNQPQHF; d_call: TRBD1; j_call: TRBJ1-5; clone_size: -; v_call: TRBV4-2
cdr3_nt: TGTGCCAGCAGCCCCAGACAGACCGCCTACGAGCAGTACTTC; cdr3_aa: CASSPRQTAYEQYF; d_call: -; j_call: TRBJ2-7; clone_size: once; v_call: TRBV7-2
cdr3_nt: TGTGCCAGCAGCTACAACAGGGGCCCAAGCTCTGGAAACACCATATATTTT; cdr3_aa: CASSYNRGPSSGNTIYF; d_call: TRBD1; j_call: TRBJ1-3; clone_size: once; v_call: TRBV7-2
cdr3_nt: TGTGCCAGCTCACCACCGGGGGCAGGTAATTCACCCCTCCACTTT; cdr3_aa: CASSPPGAGNSPLHF; d_call: -; j_call: TRBJ1-6; clone_size: -; v_call: TRBV18
cdr3_nt: TGTGCCAGCAGCCAAGAAGGGAGCTATGGCTACACCTTC; cdr3_aa: CASSQEGSYGYTF; d_call: -; j_call: TRBJ1-2; clone_size: -; v_call: TRBV3-1/TRBV3-2
cdr3_nt: TGTGCCTGGAGTGTGTACAAGCCAACCGGGACAAGGTACCCCGGGGAGCTGTTTTTT; cdr3_aa: CAWSVYKPTGTRYPGELFF; d_call: -; j_call: TRBJ2-2; clone_size: -; v_call: TRBV30
cdr3_nt: TGTGCCACCAGCAGAGGCAGGGATCCAGGTTCACCCCTCCACTTT; cdr3_aa: CATSRGRDPGSPLHF; d_call: -; j_call: TRBJ1-6; clone_size: -; v_call: TRBV15
cdr3_nt: TGTGCCAGCAGGGGGTGGGGCACCTCGATAAATAATTCACCCCTCCACTTT; cdr3_aa: CASRGWGTSINNSPLHF; d_call: -; j_call: TRBJ1-6; clone_size: -; v_call: TRBV2
cdr3_nt: TGCGCCAGCAGCTTGGCTGACTCAGGGGGTCGAGAGACCCAGTACTTC; cdr3_aa: CASSLADSGGRETQYF; d_call: TRBD1; j_call: TRBJ2-5; clone_size: -; v_call: TRBV5-1
cdr3_nt: TGTGCCAGCAGCTCCCCTCCTGGAAACACCATATATTTT; cdr3_aa: CASSSPPGNTIYF; d_call: -; j_call: TRBJ1-3; clone_size: -; v_call: TRBV7-8
cdr3_nt: TGTGCCAGCAGTCGGGACAGTGGGATTATCTACGAGCAGTACTTC; cdr3_aa: CASSRDSGIIYEQYF; d_call: TRBD1; j_call: TRBJ2-7; clone_size: -; v_call: TRBV6-5